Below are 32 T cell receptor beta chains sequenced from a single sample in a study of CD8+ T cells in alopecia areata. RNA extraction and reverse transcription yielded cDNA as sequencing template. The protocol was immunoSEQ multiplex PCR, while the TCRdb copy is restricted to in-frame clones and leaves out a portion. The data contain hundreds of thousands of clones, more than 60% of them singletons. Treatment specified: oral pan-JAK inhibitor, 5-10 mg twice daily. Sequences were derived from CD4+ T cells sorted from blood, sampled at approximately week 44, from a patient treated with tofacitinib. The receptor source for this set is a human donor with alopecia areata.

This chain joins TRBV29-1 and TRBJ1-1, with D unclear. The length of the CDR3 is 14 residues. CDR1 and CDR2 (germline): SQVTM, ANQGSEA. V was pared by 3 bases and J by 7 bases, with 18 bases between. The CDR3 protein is CSVDPDGRTGEAFF. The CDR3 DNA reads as TGCAGCGTTGACCCGGACGGGCGAACGGGTGAAGCTTTCTTT.

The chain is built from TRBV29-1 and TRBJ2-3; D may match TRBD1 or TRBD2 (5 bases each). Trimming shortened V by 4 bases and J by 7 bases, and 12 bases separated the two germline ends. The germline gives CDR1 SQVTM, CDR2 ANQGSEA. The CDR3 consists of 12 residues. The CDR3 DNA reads TGCAGCGTTGGGGGGAGAGGTAATACGCAGTATTTT. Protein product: CSVGGRGNTQYF.

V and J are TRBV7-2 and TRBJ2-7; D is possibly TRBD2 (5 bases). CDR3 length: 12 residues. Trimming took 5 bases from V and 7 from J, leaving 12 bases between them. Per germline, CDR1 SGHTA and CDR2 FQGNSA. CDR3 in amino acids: CASSDGRGEQYF. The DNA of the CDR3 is TGTGCCAGCAGCGATGGACGAGGGGAGCAGTACTTC.

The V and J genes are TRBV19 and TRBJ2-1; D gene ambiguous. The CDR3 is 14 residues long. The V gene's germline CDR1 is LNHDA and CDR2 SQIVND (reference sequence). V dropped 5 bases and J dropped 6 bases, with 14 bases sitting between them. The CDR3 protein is CASSLPLTGNEQFF. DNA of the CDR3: TGTGCCAGTAGTCTTCCCCTTACTGGCAATGAGCAGTTCTTC.

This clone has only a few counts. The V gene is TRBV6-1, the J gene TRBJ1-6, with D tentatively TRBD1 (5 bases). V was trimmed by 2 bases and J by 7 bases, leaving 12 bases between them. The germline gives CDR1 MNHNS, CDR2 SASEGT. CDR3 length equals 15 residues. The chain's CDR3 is CASSEFRQFNSPLHF. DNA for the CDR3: TGTGCCAGCAGTGAATTTAGACAGTTCAATTCACCCCTCCACTTT.

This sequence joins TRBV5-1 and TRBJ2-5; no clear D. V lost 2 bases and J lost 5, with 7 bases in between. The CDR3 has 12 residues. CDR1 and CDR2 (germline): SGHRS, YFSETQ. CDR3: CASSFNGETQYF. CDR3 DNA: TGCGCCAGCAGCTTCAACGGCGAGACCCAGTACTTC.

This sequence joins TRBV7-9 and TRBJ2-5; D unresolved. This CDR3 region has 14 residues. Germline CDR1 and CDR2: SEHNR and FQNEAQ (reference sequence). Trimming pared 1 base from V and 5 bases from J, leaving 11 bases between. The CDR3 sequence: CASSLGGPSETQYF. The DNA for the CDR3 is TGTGCCAGCAGCTTAGGTGGTCCCTCGGAGACCCAGTACTTC.

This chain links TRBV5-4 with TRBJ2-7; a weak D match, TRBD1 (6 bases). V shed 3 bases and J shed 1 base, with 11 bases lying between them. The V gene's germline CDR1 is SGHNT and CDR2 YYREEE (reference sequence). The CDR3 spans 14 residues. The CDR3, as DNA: TGTGCCAGCAGCTGGGACACTGGATCCTACGAGCAGTACTTC. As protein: CASSWDTGSYEQYF.

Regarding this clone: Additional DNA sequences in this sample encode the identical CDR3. CDR3 sequence: CASSPVAGDTGELFF. The CDR3 nucleotides read TGTGCCAGCAGTCCGGTAGCGGGAGATACCGGGGAGCTGTTTTTT. J is TRBJ2-2 and V is TRBV27; TRBD2 matches 9 bases. The CDR3 is 15 amino acids. V lost 5 bases, J lost 5 bases, and 6 bases stayed unmatched. Germline CDR1 is MNHEY and CDR2 is SMNVEV (reference sequence).

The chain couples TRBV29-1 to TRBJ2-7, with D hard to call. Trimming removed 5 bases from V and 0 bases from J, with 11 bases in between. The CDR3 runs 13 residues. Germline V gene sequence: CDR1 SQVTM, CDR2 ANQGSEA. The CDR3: CSVRAVSSYEQYF. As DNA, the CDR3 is TGCAGCGTTAGAGCCGTGAGCTCCTACGAGCAGTACTTC.

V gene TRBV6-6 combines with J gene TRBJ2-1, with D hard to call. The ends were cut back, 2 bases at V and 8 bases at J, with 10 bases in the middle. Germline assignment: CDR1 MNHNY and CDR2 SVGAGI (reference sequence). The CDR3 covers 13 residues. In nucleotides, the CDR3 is TGTGCCAGCAGTTACAGGCGTTCCGATGAGCAGTTCTTC. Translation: CASSYRRSDEQFF.

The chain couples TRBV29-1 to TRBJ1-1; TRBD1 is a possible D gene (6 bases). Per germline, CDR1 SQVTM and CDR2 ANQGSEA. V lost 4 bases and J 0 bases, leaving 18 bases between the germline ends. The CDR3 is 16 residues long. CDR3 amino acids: CSVAGARTEMNTEAFF. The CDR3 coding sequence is TGCAGCGTTGCCGGAGCCCGGACAGAGATGAACACTGAAGCTTTCTTT.

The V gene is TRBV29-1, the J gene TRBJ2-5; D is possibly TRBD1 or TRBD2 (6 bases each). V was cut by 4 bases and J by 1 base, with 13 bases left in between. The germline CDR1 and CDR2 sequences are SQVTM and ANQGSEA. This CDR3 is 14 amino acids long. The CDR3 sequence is CSVVGGRLQETQYF. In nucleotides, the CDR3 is TGCAGCGTTGTTGGGGGGCGCCTCCAAGAGACCCAGTACTTC.

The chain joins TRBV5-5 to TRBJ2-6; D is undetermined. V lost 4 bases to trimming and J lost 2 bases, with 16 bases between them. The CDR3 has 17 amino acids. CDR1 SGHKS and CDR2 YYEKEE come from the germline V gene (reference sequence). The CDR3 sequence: CASSALFTEPGANVLTF. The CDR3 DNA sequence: TGTGCCAGCAGCGCCCTATTTACGGAACCTGGGGCCAACGTCCTGACTTTC.

DNA of the CDR3: TGCAGCGTGGGGACTGCGATGGGGTACGAGCAGTACTTC. As protein: CSVGTAMGYEQYF. The rearrangement uses TRBV29-1 and TRBJ2-7, with a weak D call TRBD2 (6 bases). There are 13 residues in the CDR3. Trimming cost V 6 bases and J 4 bases, with 16 bases left between them. Looked up from germline, CDR1 is SQVTM and CDR2 is ANQGSEA.

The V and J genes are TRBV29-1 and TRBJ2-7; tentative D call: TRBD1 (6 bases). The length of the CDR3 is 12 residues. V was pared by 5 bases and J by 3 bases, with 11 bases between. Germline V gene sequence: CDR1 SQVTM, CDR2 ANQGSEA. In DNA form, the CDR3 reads TGCAGCGTTTACCAGGGGAGCTACGAGCAGTACTTC. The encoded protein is CSVYQGSYEQYF.

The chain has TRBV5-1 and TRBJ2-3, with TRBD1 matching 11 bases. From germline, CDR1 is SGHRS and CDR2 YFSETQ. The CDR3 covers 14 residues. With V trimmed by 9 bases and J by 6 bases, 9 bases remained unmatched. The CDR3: CATKPGQGEDTQYF. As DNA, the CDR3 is TGCGCCACCAAACCGGGACAGGGGGAGGATACGCAGTATTTT.

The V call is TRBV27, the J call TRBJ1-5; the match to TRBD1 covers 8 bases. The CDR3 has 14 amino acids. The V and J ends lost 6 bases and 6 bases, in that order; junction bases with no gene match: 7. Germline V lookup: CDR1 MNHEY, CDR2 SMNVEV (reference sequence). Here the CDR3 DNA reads TGTGCCAGCAGCTTCTCAGGGGGCGGTCAGCCCCAGCATTTT. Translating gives CASSFSGGGQPQHF.

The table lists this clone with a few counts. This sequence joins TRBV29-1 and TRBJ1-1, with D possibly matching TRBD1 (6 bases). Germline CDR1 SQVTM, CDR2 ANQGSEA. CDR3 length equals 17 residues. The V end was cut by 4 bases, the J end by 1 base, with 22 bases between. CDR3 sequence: CSVVRSQGRVRNTEAFF. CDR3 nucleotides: TGCAGCGTTGTTCGTTCCCAGGGGAGGGTCCGGAACACTGAAGCTTTCTTT.

CDR3: CASSLAGPNYNEQFF. The CDR3 DNA follows: TGCGCCAGCAGCTTAGCGGGACCTAACTACAATGAGCAGTTCTTC. The chain employs TRBV5-1 and TRBJ2-1; 7 bases align to TRBD2. This CDR3 spans 15 amino acids. Germline CDR1 reads SGHRS; CDR2 reads YFSETQ. V shed 2 bases and J 3 bases; nucleotides not matched to a gene: 5.

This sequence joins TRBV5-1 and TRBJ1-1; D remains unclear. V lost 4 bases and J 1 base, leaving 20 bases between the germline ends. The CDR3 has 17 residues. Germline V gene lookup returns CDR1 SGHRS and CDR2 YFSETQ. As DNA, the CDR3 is TGCGCCAGCAGCAGGTTAGTTAAGAGGGCGGAGAACACTGAAGCTTTCTTT. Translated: CASSRLVKRAENTEAFF.

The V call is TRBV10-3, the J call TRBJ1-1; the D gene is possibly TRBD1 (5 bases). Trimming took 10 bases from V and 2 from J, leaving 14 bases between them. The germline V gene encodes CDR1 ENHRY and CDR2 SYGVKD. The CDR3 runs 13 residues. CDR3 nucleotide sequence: TGTGCCACCCAAATCGACAGAAACACTGAAGCTTTCTTT. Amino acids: CATQIDRNTEAFF.

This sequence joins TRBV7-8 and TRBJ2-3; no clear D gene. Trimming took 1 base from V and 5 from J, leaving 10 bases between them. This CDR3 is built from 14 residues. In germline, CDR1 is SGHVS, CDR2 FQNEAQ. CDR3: CASSLDSWGDTQYF. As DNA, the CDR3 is TGTGCCAGCAGCTTAGACTCCTGGGGAGATACGCAGTATTTT.

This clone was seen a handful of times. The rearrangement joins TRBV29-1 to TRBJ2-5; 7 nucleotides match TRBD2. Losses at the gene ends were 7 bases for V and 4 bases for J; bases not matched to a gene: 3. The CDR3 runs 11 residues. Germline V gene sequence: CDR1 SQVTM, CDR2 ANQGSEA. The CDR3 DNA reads TGCAGCGGGGGCGGGAGAGAGACCCAGTACTTC. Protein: CSGGGRETQYF.

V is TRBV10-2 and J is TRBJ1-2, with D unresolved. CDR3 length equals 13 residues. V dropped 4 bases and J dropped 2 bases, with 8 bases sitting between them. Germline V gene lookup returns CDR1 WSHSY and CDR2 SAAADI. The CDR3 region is CASSAEPNYGYTF. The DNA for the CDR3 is TGCGCCAGCAGTGCAGAACCAAACTATGGCTACACCTTC.

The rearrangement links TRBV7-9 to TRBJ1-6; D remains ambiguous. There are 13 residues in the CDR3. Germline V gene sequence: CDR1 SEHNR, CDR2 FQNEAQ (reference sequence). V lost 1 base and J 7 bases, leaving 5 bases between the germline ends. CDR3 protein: CASSLEGNSPLHF. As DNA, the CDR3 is TGTGCCAGCAGCTTAGAGGGCAATTCACCCCTCCACTTT.

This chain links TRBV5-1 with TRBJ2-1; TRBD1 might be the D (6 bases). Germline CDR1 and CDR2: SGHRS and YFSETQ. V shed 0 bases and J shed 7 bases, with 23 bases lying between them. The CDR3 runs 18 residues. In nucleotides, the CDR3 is TGCGCCAGCAGCTTGGATCGTATTGGGGGCCCGGGCGGGAATGAGCAGTTCTTC. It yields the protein CASSLDRIGGPGGNEQFF.

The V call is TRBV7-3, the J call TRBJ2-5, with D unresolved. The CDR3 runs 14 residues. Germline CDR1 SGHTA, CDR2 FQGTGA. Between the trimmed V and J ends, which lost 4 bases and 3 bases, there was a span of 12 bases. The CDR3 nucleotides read TGTGCCAGCAGCTCCCGGCCTCAGGAAGAGACCCAGTACTTC. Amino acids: CASSSRPQEETQYF.

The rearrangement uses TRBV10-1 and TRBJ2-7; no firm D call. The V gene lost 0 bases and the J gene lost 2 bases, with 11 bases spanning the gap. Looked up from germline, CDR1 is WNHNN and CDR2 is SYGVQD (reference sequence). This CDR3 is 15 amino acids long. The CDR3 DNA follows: TGCGCCAGCAGTGAGTCGCGGAGTCCCCCCTACGAGCAGTACTTC. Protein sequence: CASSESRSPPYEQYF.

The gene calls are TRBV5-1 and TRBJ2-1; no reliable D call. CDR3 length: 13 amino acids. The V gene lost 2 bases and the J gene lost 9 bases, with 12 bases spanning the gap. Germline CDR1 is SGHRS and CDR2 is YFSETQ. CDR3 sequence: CASSFPGAFEQFF. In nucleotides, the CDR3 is TGCGCCAGCAGCTTCCCCGGCGCCTTTGAGCAGTTCTTC.

The CDR3 DNA follows: TGCGCCAGCAGTGTGGATTCCGAGGGGCCCCAGCATTTT. Protein sequence: CASSVDSEGPQHF. The V and J genes are TRBV10-2 and TRBJ1-5; D is undetermined. V was cut by 4 bases and J by 9 bases, with 13 bases left in between. The CDR3 runs 13 residues. Germline CDR1 reads WSHSY; CDR2 reads SAAADI.

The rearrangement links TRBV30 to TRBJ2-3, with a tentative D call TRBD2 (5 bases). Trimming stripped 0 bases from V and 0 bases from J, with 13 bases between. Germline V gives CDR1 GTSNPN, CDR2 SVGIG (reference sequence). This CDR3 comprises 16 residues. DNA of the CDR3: TGTGCCTGGAGTGTGGGAGCGTTTTCTAGCACAGATACGCAGTATTTT. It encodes CAWSVGAFSSTDTQYF.